The clone carrying this T cell receptor beta chain was detected many times. The TCRbeta library was prepared with unique molecular identifiers. TCRdb redid the calling of the PCR reads with MiXCR, one entry per CDR3 protein. The sample records approximately 200,000 distinct CDR3 sequences, less than 15% being singletons. V lost 5 bases to trimming and J lost 3 bases; unmatched junction nucleotides: 2. The CDR3 sequence is 15 residues long. The data derive from a study of T-cell reconstitution after alpha-beta-depleted transplantation in children. The source of this sequence is a human donor who donated a stem cell graft to a child with acute lymphoblastic leukemia. V gene TRBV12-3 or TRBV12-4 combines with J gene TRBJ2-2; 11 nucleotides match TRBD1. Sequencing was performed on PBMCs from the stem cell graft donor, taken from the stem cell graft. CDR3: CASSRDRGDTGELFF. CDR3 bases: TGTGCCAGCAGTCGGGACAGGGGGGACACCGGGGAGCTGTTTTTT.